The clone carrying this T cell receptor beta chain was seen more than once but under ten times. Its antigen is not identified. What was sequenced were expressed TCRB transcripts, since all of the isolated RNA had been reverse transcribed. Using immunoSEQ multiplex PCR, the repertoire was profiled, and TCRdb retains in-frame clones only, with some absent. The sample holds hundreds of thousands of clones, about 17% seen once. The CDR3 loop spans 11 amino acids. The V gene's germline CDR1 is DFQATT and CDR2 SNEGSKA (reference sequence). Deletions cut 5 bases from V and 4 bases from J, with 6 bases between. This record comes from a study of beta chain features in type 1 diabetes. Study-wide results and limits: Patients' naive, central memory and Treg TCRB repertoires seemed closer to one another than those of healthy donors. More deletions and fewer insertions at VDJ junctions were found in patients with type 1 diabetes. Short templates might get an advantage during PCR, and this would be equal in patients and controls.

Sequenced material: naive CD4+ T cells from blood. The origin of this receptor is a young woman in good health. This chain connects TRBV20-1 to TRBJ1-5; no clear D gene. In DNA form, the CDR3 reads TGCAGTGCTCAGAAGAATCAGCCCCAGCATTTT. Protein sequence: CSAQKNQPQHF.